This TCR beta chain emerged from a study of cytomegalovirus exposure and HLA in healthy donors. About the study: About 85 million unique TCR sequences came from HLA-typed donors in an early release. General observations from the study: As a later analysis showed, several of the most significant clusters appeared to be linked to common viral pathogens. Analysis was performed later, and it showed HLA-associated TCR beta chains to be more clonally expanded than equally common others.

With 60 Vbeta and 13 Jbeta primers, the PCR was carried out. Only in-frame clones appear in the TCRdb table, and some are missing; sequencing was by immunoSEQ multiplex PCR. The data hold about 160,000 clones, with about 80% observed a single time. Germline values: CDR1 SGHNT, CDR2 YENEEA. The V segment lost 4 bases and the J segment 5 bases; nucleotides outside the gene matches: 11. The CDR3 is made up of 16 amino acids. Worth noting for this clone: Its cognate antigen is unknown.

The sample comprised PBMCs. The sequence derives from a woman in her 50s in good health and CMV-seronegative. The rearrangement joins TRBV11-3 to TRBJ1-1; 9 nucleotides line up with TRBD1. CDR3 nucleotides: TGTGCCAGCAGCTCAAAAGGGGGACAGGGTCGGACTGAAGCTTTCTTT. It specifies CASSSKGGQGRTEAFF.